The clone carrying this TCR beta chain was found a few times. The CDR3 is 15 amino acids. This entry belongs to a study of blood T cell repertoires in COVID-19. Study details: PBMCs, B-cell-depleted T cells, or T cells were the source of the cDNA or gDNA that made up the material.

The authors' processing: Nucleated cell number was recorded as an estimate derived from reference gene primer amplification. The data were produced by immunoSEQ multiplex PCR, yet TCRdb's version contains in-frame clones alone and is incomplete. For V, J and clone size, that table is used; D and trimming come from the DNA. This sample yields about 170,000 clones, of which more than 65% are seen a single time; about 2.6% belongs to the top ten. The chain joins TRBV21-1 to TRBJ2-5; TRBD1, as called in the table, went unchecked against the DNA. TRBV21-1 is noted as a pseudogene. The clonotype was recovered from a human donor with acute or convalescent COVID-19. The donor label of this sample is uncertain. The sequenced material came from peripheral blood. CDR3 DNA: TGTGCCAGCAGCAGGGAGGACAGGGAGCAAGAGACCCAGTACTTC. Its protein is CASSREDREQETQYF.